Given below is one T cell receptor beta chain in context. Its antigen is undetermined. These data are taken from a study of shared clonotypes between healthy human individuals. Notes on the study in general: It was observed that roughly 5.1% of naive CD4 clonotypes were shared across several donors.

Germline CDR1 is SGHRS and CDR2 is YFSETQ. Trimming pared 4 bases from V and 4 bases from J, leaving 23 bases between. The CDR3 spans 17 residues. Authors' methods: For the immunoSEQ data, sequences were junction-only without quality scores, so filtering differed. Only in-frame clones appear in the TCRdb table, and some are missing; sequencing was by immunoSEQ multiplex PCR. The V and J calls and clone size come from that table; D and trimming were worked out from the DNA. Of more than 2 million clones in the sample, 90% to 95% were seen once. This clonotype was sampled from a man aged 18 to 30 in good health. The rearrangement uses TRBV5-1 and TRBJ1-2; D uncertain. The specimen sequenced was naive CD4+ T cells sorted from blood. Indicated subset: CD45RA+ positively selected. The CDR3 region has the DNA TGCGCCAGCAGCACGGCCGACCCCTCTTCCCTAATCTATGGCTACACCTTC. Translating it yields CASSTADPSSLIYGYTF. The variable domain in full, completed from reference TRBV5-1 and TRBJ1-2, reads KAGVTQTPRYLIKTRGQQVTLSCSPISGHRSVSWYQQTPGQGLQFLFEYFSETQRNKGNFPGRFSGRQFSNSRSEMNVSTLELGDSALYLCASSTADPSSLIYGYTFGSGTRLTVV.